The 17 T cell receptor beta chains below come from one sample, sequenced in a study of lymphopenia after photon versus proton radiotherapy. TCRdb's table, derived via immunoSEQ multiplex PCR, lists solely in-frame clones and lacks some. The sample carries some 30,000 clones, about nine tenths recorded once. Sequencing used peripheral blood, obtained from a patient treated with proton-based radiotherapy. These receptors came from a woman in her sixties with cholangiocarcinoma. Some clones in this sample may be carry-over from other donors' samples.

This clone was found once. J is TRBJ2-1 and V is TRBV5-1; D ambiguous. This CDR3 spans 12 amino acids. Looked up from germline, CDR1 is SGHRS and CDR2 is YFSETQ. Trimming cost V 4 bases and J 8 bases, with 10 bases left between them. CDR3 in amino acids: CASSRESDEQFF. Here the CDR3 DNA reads TGCGCCAGCAGCCGAGAGAGCGATGAGCAGTTCTTC.

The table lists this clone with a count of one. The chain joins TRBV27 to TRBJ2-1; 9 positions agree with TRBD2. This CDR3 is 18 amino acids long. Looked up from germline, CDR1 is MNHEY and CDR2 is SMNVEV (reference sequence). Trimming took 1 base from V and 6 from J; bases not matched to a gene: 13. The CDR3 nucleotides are TGTGCCAGCAGTTTATTTTCCGGGGGCGGGGGGGACCGCAATGAGCAGTTCTTC. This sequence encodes CASSLFSGGGGDRNEQFF.

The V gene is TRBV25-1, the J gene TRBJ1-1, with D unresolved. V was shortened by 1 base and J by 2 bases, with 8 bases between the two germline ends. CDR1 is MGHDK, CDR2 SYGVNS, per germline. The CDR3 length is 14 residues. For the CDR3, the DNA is TGTGCCAGCAGTGAATGGTCCCATAACACTGAAGCTTTCTTT. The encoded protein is CASSEWSHNTEAFF. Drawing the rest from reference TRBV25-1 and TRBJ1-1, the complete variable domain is EADIYQTPRYLVIGTGKKITLECSQTMGHDKMYWYQQDPGMELHLIHYSYGVNSTEKGDLSSESTVSRIRTEHFPLTLESARPSHTSQYLCASSEWSHNTEAFFGQGTRLTVV.

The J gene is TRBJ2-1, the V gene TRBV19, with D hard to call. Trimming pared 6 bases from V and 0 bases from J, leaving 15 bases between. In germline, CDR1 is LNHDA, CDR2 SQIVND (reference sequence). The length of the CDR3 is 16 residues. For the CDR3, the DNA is TGTGCCAGTAGCTCGGAGAGATCTCCCTCCTACAATGAGCAGTTCTTC. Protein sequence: CASSSERSPSYNEQFF. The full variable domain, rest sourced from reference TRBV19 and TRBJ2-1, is DGGITQSPKYLFRKEGQNVTLSCEQNLNHDAMYWYRQDPGQGLRLIYYSQIVNDFQKGDIAEGYSVSREKKESFPLTVTSAQKNPTAFYLCASSSERSPSYNEQFFGPGTRLTVL.

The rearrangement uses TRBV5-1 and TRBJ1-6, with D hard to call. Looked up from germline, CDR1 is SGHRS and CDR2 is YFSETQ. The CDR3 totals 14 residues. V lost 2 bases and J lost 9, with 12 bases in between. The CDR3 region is CASSFLKEGSPLHF. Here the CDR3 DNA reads TGCGCCAGCAGCTTCCTGAAAGAGGGTTCACCCCTCCACTTT.

CDR3 nucleotide sequence: TGTGCCAGCAGTCGGTACAGGGGGCGTAATGAGCAGTTCTTC. The encoded protein is CASSRYRGRNEQFF. The chain carries TRBV6-5 and TRBJ2-1; the match to TRBD1 covers 9 bases. The V gene end was trimmed by 5 bases and the J gene end by 7 bases; junction bases not matched to a gene: 6. CDR3 length: 14 amino acids. In germline, CDR1 is MNHEY, CDR2 SVGAGI.

CDR3: CASRDNSGNTIYF. The CDR3, as DNA: TGTGCCAGCAGGGACAACTCTGGAAACACCATATATTTT. The chain recombines TRBV28 with TRBJ1-3, with D possibly matching TRBD1 (5 bases). There are 13 residues in the CDR3. Trimming removed 6 bases at V and 0 bases at J, with 6 bases between. The germline V gene encodes CDR1 MDHEN and CDR2 SYDVKM. Looking up the rest from reference TRBV28 and TRBJ1-3 gives the full variable domain: DVKVTQSSRYLVKRTGEKVFLECVQDMDHENMFWYRQDPGLGLRLIYFSYDVKMKEKGDIPEGYSVSREKKERFSLILESASTNQTSMYLCASRDNSGNTIYFGEGSWLTVV.

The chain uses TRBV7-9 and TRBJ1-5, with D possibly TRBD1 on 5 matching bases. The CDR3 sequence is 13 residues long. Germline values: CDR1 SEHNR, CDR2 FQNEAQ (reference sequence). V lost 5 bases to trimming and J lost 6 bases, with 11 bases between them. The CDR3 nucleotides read TGTGCCAGCAGCCCACGGGGGACTCAGCCCCAGCATTTT. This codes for CASSPRGTQPQHF. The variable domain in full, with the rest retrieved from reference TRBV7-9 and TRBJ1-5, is DTGVSQNPRHKITKRGQNVTFRCDPISEHNRLYWYRQTLGQGPEFLTYFQNEAQLEKSRLLSDRFSAERPKGSFSTLEIQRTEQGDSAMYLCASSPRGTQPQHFGDGTRLSIL.

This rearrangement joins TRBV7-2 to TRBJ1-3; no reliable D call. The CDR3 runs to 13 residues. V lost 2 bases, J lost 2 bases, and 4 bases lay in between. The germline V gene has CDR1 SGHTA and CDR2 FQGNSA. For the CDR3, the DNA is TGTGCCAGCAGCTTAACTGCTGGAAACACCATATATTTT. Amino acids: CASSLTAGNTIYF. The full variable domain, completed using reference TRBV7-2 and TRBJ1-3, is GAGVSQSPSNKVTEKGKDVELRCDPISGHTALYWYRQSLGQGLEFLIYFQGNSAPDKSGLPSDRFSAERTGGSVSTLTIQRTQQEDSAVYLCASSLTAGNTIYFGEGSWLTVV.

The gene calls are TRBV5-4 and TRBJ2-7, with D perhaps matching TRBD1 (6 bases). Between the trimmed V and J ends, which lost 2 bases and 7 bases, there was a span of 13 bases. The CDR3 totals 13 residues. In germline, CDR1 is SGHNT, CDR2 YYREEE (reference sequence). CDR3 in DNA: TGTGCCAGCAGCTTCCAGGGGCTTGGAGAGCAGTACTTC. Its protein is CASSFQGLGEQYF.

CDR3 bases: TGTGCCAGCAGTTTCCCAGGTCACAATGAGCAGTTCTTC. It encodes CASSFPGHNEQFF. The chain employs TRBV27 and TRBJ2-1, with D uncertain. This CDR3 region has 13 residues. V shed 3 bases and J shed 5 bases, with 8 bases lying between them. CDR1 is MNHEY, CDR2 SMNVEV, per germline (reference sequence).

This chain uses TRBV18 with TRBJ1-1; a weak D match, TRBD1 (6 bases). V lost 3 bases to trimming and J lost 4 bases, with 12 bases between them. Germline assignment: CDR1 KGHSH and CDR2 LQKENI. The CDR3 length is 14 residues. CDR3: CASSPYGGTTEAFF. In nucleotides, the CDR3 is TGTGCCAGCTCACCGTACGGGGGCACCACTGAAGCTTTCTTT.

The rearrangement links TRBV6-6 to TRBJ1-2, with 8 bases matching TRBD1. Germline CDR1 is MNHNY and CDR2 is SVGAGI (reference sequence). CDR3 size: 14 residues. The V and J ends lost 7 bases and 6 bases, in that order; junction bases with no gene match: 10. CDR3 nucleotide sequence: TGTGCCAGCACTCTCTCGCCAGGGGGCGATGGCTACACCTTC. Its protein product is CASTLSPGGDGYTF.

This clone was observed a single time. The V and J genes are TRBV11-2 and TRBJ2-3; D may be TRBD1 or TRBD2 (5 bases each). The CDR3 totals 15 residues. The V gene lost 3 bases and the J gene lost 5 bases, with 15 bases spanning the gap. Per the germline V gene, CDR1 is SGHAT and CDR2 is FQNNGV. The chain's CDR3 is CASSFTTLGVDTQYF. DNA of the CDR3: TGTGCCAGCAGCTTTACCACCCTGGGGGTAGATACGCAGTATTTT.

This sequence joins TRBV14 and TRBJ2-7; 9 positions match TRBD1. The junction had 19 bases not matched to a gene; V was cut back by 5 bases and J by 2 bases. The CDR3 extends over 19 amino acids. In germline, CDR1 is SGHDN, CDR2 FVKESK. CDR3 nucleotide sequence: TGTGCCAGCAGCTCGCGTTTCGGACAGGGGCGCGGGCCCGCCTACGAGCAGTACTTC. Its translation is CASSSRFGQGRGPAYEQYF.

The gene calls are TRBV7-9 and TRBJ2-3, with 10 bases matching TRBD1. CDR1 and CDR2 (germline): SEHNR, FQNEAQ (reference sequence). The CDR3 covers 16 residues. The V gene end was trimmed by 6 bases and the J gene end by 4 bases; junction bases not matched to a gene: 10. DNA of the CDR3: TGTGCCAGCAGTTATCCGGGACAGGGGACGGCAGATACGCAGTATTTT. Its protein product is CASSYPGQGTADTQYF.

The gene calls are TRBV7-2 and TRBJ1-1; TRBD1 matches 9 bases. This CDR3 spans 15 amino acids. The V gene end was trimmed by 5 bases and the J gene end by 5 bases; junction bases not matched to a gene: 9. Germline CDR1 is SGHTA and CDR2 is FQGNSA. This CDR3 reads CASSLSTGGWTEAFF. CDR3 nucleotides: TGTGCCAGCAGCCTATCGACAGGGGGTTGGACTGAAGCTTTCTTT.